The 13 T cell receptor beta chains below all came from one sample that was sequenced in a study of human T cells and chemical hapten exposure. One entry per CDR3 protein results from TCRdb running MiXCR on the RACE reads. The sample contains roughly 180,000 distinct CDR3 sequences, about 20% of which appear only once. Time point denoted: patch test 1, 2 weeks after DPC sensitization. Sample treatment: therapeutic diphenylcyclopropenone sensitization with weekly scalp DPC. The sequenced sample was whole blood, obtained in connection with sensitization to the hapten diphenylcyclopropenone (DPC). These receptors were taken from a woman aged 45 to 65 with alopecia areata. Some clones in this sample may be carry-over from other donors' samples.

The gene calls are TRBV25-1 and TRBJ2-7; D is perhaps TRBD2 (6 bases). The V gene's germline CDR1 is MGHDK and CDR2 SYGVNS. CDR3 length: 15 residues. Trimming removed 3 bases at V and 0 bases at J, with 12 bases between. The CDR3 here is CASSEGLATSYEQYF. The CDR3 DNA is TGTGCCAGCAGTGAGGGCCTAGCGACCTCCTACGAGCAGTACTTC.

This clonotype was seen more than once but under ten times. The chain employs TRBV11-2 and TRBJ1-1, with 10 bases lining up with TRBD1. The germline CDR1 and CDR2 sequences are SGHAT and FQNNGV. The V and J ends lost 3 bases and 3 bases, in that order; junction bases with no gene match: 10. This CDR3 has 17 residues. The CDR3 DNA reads TGTGCCAGCAGCTTTGGACAGGGGGTTCGTCGAGACACTGAAGCTTTCTTT. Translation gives CASSFGQGVRRDTEAFF.

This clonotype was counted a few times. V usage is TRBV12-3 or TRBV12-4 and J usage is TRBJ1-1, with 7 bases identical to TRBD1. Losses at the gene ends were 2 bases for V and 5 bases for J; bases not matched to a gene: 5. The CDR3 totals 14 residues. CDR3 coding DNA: TGTGCCAGCAGTTTATTACAGGGGTTAACTGAAGCTTTCTTT. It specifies CASSLLQGLTEAFF.

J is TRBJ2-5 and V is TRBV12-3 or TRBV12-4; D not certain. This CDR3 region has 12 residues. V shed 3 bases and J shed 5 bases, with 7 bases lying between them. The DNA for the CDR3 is TGTGCCAGCAGTTTCCTAGTCGAGACCCAGTACTTC. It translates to CASSFLVETQYF.

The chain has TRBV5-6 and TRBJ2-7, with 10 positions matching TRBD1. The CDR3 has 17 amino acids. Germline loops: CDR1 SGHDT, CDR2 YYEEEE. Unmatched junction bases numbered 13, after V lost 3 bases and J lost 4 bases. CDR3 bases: TGTGCCAGCAGCTGGAGTCTCCGGGACAGGGGCTGGTACGAGCAGTACTTC. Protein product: CASSWSLRDRGWYEQYF.

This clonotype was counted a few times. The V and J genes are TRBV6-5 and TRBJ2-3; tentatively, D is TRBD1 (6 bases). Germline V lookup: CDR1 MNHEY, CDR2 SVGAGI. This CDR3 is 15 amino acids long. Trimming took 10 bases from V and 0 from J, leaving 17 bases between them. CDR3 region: CATMGYRASTDTQYF. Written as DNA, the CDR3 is TGTGCCACTATGGGGTACAGGGCTAGCACAGATACGCAGTATTTT.

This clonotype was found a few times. Here the CDR3 DNA reads TGTGCCAGCAGGGGCATTTCGGCCTATGGCTACACCTTC. This gives the protein CASRGISAYGYTF. The J gene is TRBJ1-2, the V gene TRBV6-5; D is uncertain. CDR1 is MNHEY, CDR2 SVGAGI, per germline. The CDR3 spans 13 residues. Trimming stripped 6 bases from V and 4 bases from J, with 12 bases between.

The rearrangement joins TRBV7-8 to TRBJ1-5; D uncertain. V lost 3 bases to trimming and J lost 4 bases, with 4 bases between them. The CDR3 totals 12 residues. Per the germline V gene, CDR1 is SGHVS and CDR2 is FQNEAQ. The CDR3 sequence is CASSLLNQPQHF. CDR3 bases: TGTGCCAGCAGCTTGTTAAATCAGCCCCAGCATTTT.

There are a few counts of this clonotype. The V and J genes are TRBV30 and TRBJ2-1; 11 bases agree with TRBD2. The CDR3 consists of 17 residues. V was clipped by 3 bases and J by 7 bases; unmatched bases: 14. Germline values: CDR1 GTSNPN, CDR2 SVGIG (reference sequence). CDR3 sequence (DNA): TGTGCCTGGAGCCCTTGGGTGGCTAGCGGGAGGCAGAATGAGCAGTTCTTC. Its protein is CAWSPWVASGRQNEQFF.

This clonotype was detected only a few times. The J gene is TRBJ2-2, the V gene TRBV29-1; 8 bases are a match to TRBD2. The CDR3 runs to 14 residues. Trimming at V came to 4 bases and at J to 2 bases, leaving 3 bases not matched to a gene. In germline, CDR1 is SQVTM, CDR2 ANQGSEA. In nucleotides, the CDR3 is TGCAGCGTTGGTGCGGGGGGCAACACCGGGGAGCTGTTTTTT. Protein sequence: CSVGAGGNTGELFF.

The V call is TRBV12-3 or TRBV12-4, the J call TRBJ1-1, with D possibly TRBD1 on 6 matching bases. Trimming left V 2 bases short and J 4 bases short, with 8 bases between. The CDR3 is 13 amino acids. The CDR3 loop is CASSLRDTTEAFF. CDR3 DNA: TGTGCCAGCAGTTTAAGGGACACCACTGAAGCTTTCTTT.

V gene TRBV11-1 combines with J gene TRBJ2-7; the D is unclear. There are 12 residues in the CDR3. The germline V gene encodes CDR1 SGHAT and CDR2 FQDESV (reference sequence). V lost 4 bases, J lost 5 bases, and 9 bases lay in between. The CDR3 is CASSSHGDEQYF. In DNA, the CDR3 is TGTGCCAGCAGCTCCCACGGCGACGAGCAGTACTTC.

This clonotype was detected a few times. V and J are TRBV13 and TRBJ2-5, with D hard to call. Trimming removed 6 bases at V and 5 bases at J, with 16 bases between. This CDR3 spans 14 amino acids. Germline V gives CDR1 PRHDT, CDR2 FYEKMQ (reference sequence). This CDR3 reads CASREARRFETQYF. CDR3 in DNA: TGTGCCAGCAGGGAAGCTAGAAGATTTGAGACCCAGTACTTC.